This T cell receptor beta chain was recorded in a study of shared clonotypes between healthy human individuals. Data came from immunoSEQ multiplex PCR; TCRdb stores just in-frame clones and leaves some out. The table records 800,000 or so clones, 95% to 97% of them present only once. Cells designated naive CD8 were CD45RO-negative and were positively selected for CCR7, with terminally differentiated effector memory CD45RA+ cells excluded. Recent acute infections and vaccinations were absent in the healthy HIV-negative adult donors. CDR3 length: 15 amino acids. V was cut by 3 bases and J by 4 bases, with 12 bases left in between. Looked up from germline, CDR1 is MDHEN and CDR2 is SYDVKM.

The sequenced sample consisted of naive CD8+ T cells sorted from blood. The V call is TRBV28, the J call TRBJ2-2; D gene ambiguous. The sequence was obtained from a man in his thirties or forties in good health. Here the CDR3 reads CASSFRQDGTGELFF. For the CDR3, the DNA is TGTGCCAGCAGTTTTCGGCAGGACGGCACCGGGGAGCTGTTTTTT.